The rows below give T cell receptor beta chains drawn from one sample of a study of graft-versus-host responses after intestinal transplantation. Sequencing was performed with immunoSEQ multiplex PCR; in TCRdb, only in-frame clones are kept and a portion is missing. This table has thousands of clones, approximately 70% appearing once. The sample consisted of ileum tissue, taken around 8 weeks after transplant. The source of these receptors is a human patient who received an intestinal transplant, so some T cells may come from the graft donor. CDR3s include the opening cysteine and the closing phenylalanine or tryptophan. A D gene is named only where the DNA matches it firmly. Not every row has a clone size; where given, it reads once, few, many or a size class.

J gene,D gene,clone size,V gene,CDR3 DNA,CDR3 protein
TRBJ2-2,TRBD1,medium-sized,TRBV18,TGTGCCAGCTCACCAAGGGACAGGAACACCGGGGAGCTGTTTTTT,CASSPRDRNTGELFF
TRBJ2-2,TRBD1,NA,TRBV4-3,TGCGCCAGCAGCCAAGACGACAGGGCCACCGGGGAGCTGTTTTTT,CASSQDDRATGELFF
TRBJ2-3,TRBD2,NA,TRBV4-2,TGTGCCAGCAGCTCCACTAGCGAGAAATCCACAGATACGCAGTATTTT,CASSSTSEKSTDTQYF
TRBJ2-5,TRBD1,NA,TRBV7-8,TGTGCCAGCAGCTTAGGGTCGGGACAGGGCGTGGAGACCCAGTACTTC,CASSLGSGQGVETQYF
TRBJ2-1,TRBD2,NA,TRBV9,TGTGCCAGCAGCACCCCGGCGGGACTAGGGCCCTACAATGAGCAGTTCTTC,CASSTPAGLGPYNEQFF
TRBJ1-1,NA,NA,TRBV4-1,TGCGCCAGCAGCCATGTGGGCGGGGGGTACACTGAAGCTTTCTTT,CASSHVGGGYTEAFF
TRBJ2-3,NA,NA,TRBV2,TGTGCCAGCAGTGCCGAGGGGGGGTCTGGCACAGATACGCAGTATTTT,CASSAEGGSGTDTQYF
TRBJ2-1,TRBD2,few,TRBV27,TGTGCCAGCAGTTTAGGAGCGGGGGGGCACAATGAGCAGTTCTTC,CASSLGAGGHNEQFF
TRBJ2-5,NA,NA,TRBV6-6,TGTGCCAGCAGCGAACAGACCCAAGAGACCCAGTACTTC,CASSEQTQETQYF
TRBJ2-1,NA,NA,TRBV6-5,TGTGCCAGCAGTCTACGTAATGAGCAGTTCTTC,CASSLRNEQFF
TRBJ1-5,TRBD1,NA,TRBV19,TGTGCCAGTAGGATGGACAGGGGGCAGAATCAGCCCCAGCATTTT,CASRMDRGQNQPQHF
TRBJ1-1,NA,few,TRBV6-5,TGTGCCAGCAGTCCCCTCTTGAACACTGAAGCTTTCTTT,CASSPLLNTEAFF
TRBJ1-4,NA,NA,TRBV7-9,TGTGCCAGCAGCTGGGCCCGGGGGATGGATGAAAAACTGTTTTTT,CASSWARGMDEKLFF
TRBJ2-5,TRBD2,NA,TRBV2,TGTGCCAGCAAGTGGCGGGGGGCCGGAGAGACCCAGTACTTC,CASKWRGAGETQYF
TRBJ2-5,NA,NA,TRBV6-1,TGTGCCAGCAGTGAAGATCCGAGACAGGCAGGTGAAGAGACCCAGTACTTC,CASSEDPRQAGEETQYF
TRBJ1-6,NA,once,TRBV25-1,TGTGCCAGCAGTGAATTGGGGTTCCAGGGGAATTCACCCCTCCACTTT,CASSELGFQGNSPLHF
TRBJ2-2,NA,large,TRBV11-3,TGTGCCAGCAGCGGACACACAGGGAACACCGGGGAGCTGTTTTTT,CASSGHTGNTGELFF
TRBJ1-5,NA,NA,TRBV5-4,TGTGCCAGCAGCTTGGGATCAGGGGCTGGCCAGCCCCAGCATTTT,CASSLGSGAGQPQHF
TRBJ2-3,NA,few,TRBV6-6,TGTGCCAGCAGCTCAACGTTCCTCGGGGGTACGCAGTATTTT,CASSSTFLGGTQYF
TRBJ2-1,NA,NA,TRBV21-1,TGTGCCCCGTGTGGGACAGAGCCCTACAATGAGCAGTTCTTC,CAPCGTEPYNEQFF
TRBJ1-3,NA,NA,TRBV7-2,TGTGCCAGCAGCTTATACGCAGGCCGACGCTCTGGAAACACCATATATTTT,CASSLYAGRRSGNTIYF
TRBJ2-3,TRBD2,NA,TRBV5-4,TGTGCCAGCAGCTTCCCTAGCGGGGGGTCTAGCACAGATACGCAGTATTTT,CASSFPSGGSSTDTQYF
TRBJ1-3,TRBD1,NA,TRBV5-6,TGTGCCAGCAGCGGGACAGGGGCCCTTGGAAACACCATATATTTT,CASSGTGALGNTIYF
TRBJ1-2,NA,NA,TRBV4-2,TGTGCCAGCAGCCAAGATGGACAGAACTATGGCTACACCTTC,CASSQDGQNYGYTF
TRBJ2-2,TRBD1,NA,TRBV2,TGTGCTATTCAGGACAGGTTGAACACCGGGGAGCTGTTTTTT,CAIQDRLNTGELFF
TRBJ2-1,TRBD2,NA,TRBV7-6,TGTGCCAGCAGCTTAGCATTGACTAGCGACTACAATGAGCAGTTCTTC,CASSLALTSDYNEQFF
TRBJ2-3,TRBD2,NA,TRBV28,TGTGCCAGCAGTTTATTTGGGGGGGCTACTAGCGGGGATCTAACAGATACGCAGTATTTT,CASSLFGGATSGDLTDTQYF
TRBJ2-5,NA,NA,TRBV9,TGTGCCAGCAGCGTAGGTGGGGGGTTGGAGACCCAGTACTTC,CASSVGGGLETQYF
TRBJ2-3,NA,few,TRBV19,TGTGCCAGTAGTATAGTGGGAGCGGTGGGCACAGATACGCAGTATTTT,CASSIVGAVGTDTQYF
TRBJ2-1,TRBD1,NA,TRBV4-1,TGCGCCAGCAGCCATCCCGGGACAGGGTTGTTTTATGAGCAGTTCTTC,CASSHPGTGLFYEQFF
TRBJ2-2,TRBD1,few,TRBV5-1,TGCGCCAGCAGCTTGGGACAGGGGGCCACCGGGGAGCTGTTTTTT,CASSLGQGATGELFF
TRBJ2-5,NA,once,TRBV4-3,TGCGCCAGCAGCCAAGATTTGGTGGCAGAGACCCAGTACTTC,CASSQDLVAETQYF
TRBJ1-6,NA,NA,TRBV25-1,TGTGCCAGCAGGACAGGACGCTCCTATAATTCACCCCTCCACTTT,CASRTGRSYNSPLHF
TRBJ2-1,TRBD2,medium-sized,TRBV7-3,TGTGCCAGCAGCTCCTCTCTAGCGGGGGGGCAGTTCTTC,CASSSSLAGGQFF
TRBJ2-3,TRBD1,NA,TRBV5-6,TGTGCCAGCAGCCCCAACGGGAACAGGGGGACAGATACGCAGTATTTT,CASSPNGNRGTDTQYF
TRBJ1-1,NA,NA,TRBV7-9,TGTGCCATCACTACGGGCTCAGGGCGGGGTATCACTGAAGCTTTCTTT,CAITTGSGRGITEAFF
TRBJ1-6,NA,NA,TRBV21-1,TGTGCCAGCAGCAAAGTAGCGGACAGGGCCCTTTTTGGTTTGAATTCACCCCTCCACTTT,CASSKVADRALFGLNSPLHF
TRBJ1-5,NA,NA,TRBV6-1,TGTGCCAGCAGTGTACACGGGTCCCAGCCCCAGCATTTT,CASSVHGSQPQHF
TRBJ1-1,TRBD1,NA,TRBV19,TGTGCCAGTAGTATCGGGACAGGGAACACTGAAGCTTTCTTT,CASSIGTGNTEAFF
TRBJ2-5,NA,NA,TRBV21-1,TGTGCCAGCAGCAAATCGGTAAGCGGGGGGTCCCTCCAAGAGACCCAGTACTTC,CASSKSVSGGSLQETQYF
TRBJ1-1,NA,NA,TRBV5-1,TGCGCCAGCAGCTTCCCACCGGCAGGGGAGGCTTTCTTT,CASSFPPAGEAFF
TRBJ1-1,TRBD1,few,TRBV28,TGTGCCAGCAGTCCTGAGACAGGGTCGTACACTGAAGCTTTCTTT,CASSPETGSYTEAFF
TRBJ2-3,NA,NA,TRBV4-2,TGTGCCAGCAGCCAAGATTTAGTGAGGGCCCCAGATACGCAGTATTTT,CASSQDLVRAPDTQYF
TRBJ2-2,TRBD2,NA,TRBV19,TGTGCCAGTAGTCCAGGTCGTCCCCGACTAGCGGGGGACACCGGGGAGCTGTTTTTT,CASSPGRPRLAGDTGELFF
TRBJ1-4,NA,few,TRBV9,TGTGCCAGCGGTGAGACGGGGTCAAGGGAAAAACTGTTTTTT,CASGETGSREKLFF
TRBJ1-1,NA,NA,TRBV6-5,TGTGCCAGCAGTTACTCGGGAGGGGACACTGAAGCTTTCTTT,CASSYSGGDTEAFF
TRBJ2-2,TRBD1,NA,TRBV19,TGTGCCAGTATCAAGAAGACAGGGGGCGCAATGGACACCGGGGAGCTGTTTTTT,CASIKKTGGAMDTGELFF
TRBJ2-1,TRBD2,medium-sized,TRBV28,TGTGCCAGCATATATAGCGGGGGCAATGAGCAGTTCTTC,CASIYSGGNEQFF
TRBJ2-5,TRBD1,NA,TRBV13,TGTGCCAGCAGCCCCCAGAGGAGCAGGGGGATTGGGACCCAGTACTTC,CASSPQRSRGIGTQYF
TRBJ1-3,NA,NA,TRBV7-2,TGTGCCAGCAGCCCCACCCCCGGACTTGGAAACACCATATATTTT,CASSPTPGLGNTIYF
TRBJ2-2,NA,NA,TRBV4-3,TGCGCCAGCAGCCACAGGATACTGACCGGGGAGCTGTTTTTT,CASSHRILTGELFF
TRBJ1-5,TRBD1,NA,TRBV7-2,TGTGCCAGCAGCTGGGACAGGAATCAGCCCCAGCATTTT,CASSWDRNQPQHF
TRBJ2-5,TRBD2,NA,TRBV4-2,TGTGCCAGCAGCCAAGTCCCCTCCGGGACTAGCGGGGGCTGGGGTCAAGAGACCCAGTACTTC,CASSQVPSGTSGGWGQETQYF
TRBJ1-2,TRBD1,NA,TRBV6-4,TGTGCCAGCAGTGTAGAAGGGACAGGAAACTATGGCTACACCTTC,CASSVEGTGNYGYTF
TRBJ1-4,TRBD1,NA,TRBV7-9,TGTGCCAGCAGTGGAGGGACAGCTAATGAAAAACTGTTTTTT,CASSGGTANEKLFF
TRBJ2-3,NA,NA,TRBV6-6,TGTGCCAGCAGTTACAGGACAAGTTCGCAGTATTTT,CASSYRTSSQYF
TRBJ2-5,TRBD2,NA,TRBV2,TGTGCCAGCAGTGGGACTGAGCGGGGGTTCCGGGAGACCCAGTACTTC,CASSGTERGFRETQYF
TRBJ2-2,NA,NA,TRBV7-2,TGTGCCAGCAGCTTAGCGATTTTCCAGGCTAACACCGGGGAGCTGTTTTTT,CASSLAIFQANTGELFF
TRBJ2-1,NA,NA,TRBV7-2,TGTGCCAGCAGCTTATCCGGGGGTTTCTGGGATGAGCAGTTCTTC,CASSLSGGFWDEQFF
TRBJ2-6,TRBD1,NA,TRBV5-1,TGCGCCAGCAGCTCCCCCCGGTGGGACAGGGTGGCTGGGGCCAACGTCCTGACTTTC,CASSSPRWDRVAGANVLTF